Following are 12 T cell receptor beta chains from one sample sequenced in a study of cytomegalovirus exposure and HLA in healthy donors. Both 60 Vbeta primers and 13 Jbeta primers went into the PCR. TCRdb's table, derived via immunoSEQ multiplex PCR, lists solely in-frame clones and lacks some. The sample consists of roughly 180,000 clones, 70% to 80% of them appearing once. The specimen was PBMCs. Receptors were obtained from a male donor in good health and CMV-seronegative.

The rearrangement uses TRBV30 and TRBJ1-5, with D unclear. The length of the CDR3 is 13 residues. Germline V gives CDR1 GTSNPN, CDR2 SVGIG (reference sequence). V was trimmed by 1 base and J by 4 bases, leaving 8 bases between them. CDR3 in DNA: TGTGCCTGGAGTGACTCGGGAAATCAGCCCCAGCATTTT. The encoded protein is CAWSDSGNQPQHF.

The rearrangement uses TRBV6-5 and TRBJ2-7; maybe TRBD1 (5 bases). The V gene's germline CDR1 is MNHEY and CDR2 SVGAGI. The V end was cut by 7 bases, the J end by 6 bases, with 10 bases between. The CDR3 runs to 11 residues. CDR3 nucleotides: TGTGCCAGCACTCAGGGCGGCGAGCAGTACTTC. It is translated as CASTQGGEQYF.

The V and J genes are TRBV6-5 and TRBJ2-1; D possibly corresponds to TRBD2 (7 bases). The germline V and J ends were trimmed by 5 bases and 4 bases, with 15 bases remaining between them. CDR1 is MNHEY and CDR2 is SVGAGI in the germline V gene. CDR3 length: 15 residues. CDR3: CASSGGAGGYNEQFF. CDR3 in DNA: TGTGCCAGCAGTGGGGGGGCTGGCGGTTACAATGAGCAGTTCTTC.

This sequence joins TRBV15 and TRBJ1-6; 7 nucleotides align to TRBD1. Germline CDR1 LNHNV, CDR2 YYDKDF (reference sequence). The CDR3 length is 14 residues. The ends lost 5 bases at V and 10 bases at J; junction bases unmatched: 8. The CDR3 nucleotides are TGTGCCACCAGCCGAGTTGGACAGGACTCACCCCTCCACTTT. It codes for CATSRVGQDSPLHF.

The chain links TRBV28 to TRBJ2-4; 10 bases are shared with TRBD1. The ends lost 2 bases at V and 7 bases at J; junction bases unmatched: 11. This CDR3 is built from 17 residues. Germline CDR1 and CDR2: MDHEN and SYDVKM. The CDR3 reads CASSLEGTGVGGNIQYF. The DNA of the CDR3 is TGTGCCAGCAGTTTAGAGGGGACAGGGGTGGGGGGTAACATTCAGTACTTC. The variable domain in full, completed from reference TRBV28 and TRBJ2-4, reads DVKVTQSSRYLVKRTGEKVFLECVQDMDHENMFWYRQDPGLGLRLIYFSYDVKMKEKGDIPEGYSVSREKKERFSLILESASTNQTSMYLCASSLEGTGVGGNIQYFGAGTRLSVL.

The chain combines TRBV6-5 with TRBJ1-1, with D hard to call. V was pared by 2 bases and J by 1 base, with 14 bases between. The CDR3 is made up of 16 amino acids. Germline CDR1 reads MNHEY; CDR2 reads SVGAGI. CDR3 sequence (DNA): TGTGCCAGCAGTTACCTCGCTCGGAGGAGGAACACTGAAGCTTTCTTT. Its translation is CASSYLARRRNTEAFF.

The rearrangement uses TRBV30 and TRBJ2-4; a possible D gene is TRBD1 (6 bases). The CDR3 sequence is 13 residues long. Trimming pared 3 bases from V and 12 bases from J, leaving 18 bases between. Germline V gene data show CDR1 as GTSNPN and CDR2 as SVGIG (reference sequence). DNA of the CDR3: TGTGCCTGGAGGGGCGTGGGGGCGACTTCTCAGTACTTC. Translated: CAWRGVGATSQYF.

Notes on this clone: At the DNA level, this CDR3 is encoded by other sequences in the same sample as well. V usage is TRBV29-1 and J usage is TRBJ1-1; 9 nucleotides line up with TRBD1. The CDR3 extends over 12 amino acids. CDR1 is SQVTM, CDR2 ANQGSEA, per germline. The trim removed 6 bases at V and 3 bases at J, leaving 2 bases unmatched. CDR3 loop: CSVRTGDTEAFF. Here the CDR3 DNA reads TGCAGCGTGAGGACAGGGGACACTGAAGCTTTCTTT.

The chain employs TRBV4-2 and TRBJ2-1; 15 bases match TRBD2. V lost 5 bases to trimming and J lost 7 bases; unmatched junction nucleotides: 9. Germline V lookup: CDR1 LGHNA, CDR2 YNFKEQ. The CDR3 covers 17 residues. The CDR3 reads CASSFWTSGRDKNEQFF. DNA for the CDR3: TGTGCCAGCAGCTTCTGGACTAGCGGGAGGGATAAAAATGAGCAGTTCTTC.

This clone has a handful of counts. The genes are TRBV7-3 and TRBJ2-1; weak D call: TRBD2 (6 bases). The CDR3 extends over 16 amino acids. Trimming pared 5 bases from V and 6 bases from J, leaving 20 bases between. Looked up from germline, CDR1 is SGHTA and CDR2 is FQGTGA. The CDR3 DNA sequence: TGTGCCAGCAGCCCCCACGGGGGACCCACTACCAATGAGCAGTTCTTC. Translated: CASSPHGGPTTNEQFF.

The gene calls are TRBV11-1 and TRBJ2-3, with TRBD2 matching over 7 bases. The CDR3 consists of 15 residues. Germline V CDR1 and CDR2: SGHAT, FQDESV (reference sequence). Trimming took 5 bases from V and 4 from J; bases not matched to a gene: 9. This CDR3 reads CASSKTPGRADTQYF. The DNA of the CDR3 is TGTGCCAGCAGCAAAACCCCGGGGAGGGCAGATACGCAGTATTTT.

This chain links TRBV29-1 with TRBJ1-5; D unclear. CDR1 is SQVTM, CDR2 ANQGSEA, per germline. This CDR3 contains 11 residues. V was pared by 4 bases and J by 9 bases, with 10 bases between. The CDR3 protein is CSVVGLLPQHF. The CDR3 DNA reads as TGCAGCGTTGTTGGCTTATTGCCCCAGCATTTT.